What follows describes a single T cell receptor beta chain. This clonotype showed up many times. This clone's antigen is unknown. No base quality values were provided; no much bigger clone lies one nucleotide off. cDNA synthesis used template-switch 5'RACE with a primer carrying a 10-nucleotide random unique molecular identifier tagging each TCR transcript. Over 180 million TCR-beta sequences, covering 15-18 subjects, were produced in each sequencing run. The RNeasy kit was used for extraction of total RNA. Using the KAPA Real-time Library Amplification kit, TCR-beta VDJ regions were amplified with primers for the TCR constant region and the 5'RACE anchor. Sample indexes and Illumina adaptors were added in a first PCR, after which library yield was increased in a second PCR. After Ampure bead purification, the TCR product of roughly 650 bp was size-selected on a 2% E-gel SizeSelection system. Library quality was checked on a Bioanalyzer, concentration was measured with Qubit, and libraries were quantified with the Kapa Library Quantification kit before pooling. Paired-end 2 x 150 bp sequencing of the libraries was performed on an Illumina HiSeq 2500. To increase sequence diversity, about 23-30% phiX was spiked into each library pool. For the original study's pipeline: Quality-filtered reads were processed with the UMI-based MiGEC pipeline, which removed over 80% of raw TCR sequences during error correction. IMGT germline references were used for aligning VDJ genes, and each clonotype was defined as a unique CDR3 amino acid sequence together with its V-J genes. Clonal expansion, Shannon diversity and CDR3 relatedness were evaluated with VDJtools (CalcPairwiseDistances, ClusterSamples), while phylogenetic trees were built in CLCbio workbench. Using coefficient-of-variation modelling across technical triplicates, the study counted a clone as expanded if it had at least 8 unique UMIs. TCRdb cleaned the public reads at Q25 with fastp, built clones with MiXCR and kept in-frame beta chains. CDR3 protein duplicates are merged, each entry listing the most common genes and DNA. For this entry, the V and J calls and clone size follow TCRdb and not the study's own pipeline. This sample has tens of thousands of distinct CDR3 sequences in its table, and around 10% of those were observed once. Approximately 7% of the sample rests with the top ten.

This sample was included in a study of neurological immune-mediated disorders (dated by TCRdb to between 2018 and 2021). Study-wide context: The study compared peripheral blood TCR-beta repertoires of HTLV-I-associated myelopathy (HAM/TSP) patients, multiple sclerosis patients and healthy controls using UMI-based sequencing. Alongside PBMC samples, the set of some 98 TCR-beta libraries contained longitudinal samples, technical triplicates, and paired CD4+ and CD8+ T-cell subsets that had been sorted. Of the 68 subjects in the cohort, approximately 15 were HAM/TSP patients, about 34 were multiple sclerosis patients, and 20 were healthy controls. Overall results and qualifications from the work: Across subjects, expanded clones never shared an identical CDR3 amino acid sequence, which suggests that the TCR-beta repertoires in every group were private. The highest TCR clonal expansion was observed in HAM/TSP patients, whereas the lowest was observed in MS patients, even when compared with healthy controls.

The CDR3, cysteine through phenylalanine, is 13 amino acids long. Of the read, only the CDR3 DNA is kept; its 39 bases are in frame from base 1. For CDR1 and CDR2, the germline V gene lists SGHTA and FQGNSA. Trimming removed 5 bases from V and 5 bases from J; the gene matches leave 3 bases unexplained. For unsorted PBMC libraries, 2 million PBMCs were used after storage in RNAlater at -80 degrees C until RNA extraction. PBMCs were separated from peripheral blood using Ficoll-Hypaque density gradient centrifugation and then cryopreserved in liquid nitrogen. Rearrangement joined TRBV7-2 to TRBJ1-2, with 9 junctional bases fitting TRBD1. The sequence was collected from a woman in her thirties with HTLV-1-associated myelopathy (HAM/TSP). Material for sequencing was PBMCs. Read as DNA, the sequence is TGTGCCAGCAGCCGGGGACAGGGTTATGGCTACACCTTC. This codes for CASSRGQGYGYTF.